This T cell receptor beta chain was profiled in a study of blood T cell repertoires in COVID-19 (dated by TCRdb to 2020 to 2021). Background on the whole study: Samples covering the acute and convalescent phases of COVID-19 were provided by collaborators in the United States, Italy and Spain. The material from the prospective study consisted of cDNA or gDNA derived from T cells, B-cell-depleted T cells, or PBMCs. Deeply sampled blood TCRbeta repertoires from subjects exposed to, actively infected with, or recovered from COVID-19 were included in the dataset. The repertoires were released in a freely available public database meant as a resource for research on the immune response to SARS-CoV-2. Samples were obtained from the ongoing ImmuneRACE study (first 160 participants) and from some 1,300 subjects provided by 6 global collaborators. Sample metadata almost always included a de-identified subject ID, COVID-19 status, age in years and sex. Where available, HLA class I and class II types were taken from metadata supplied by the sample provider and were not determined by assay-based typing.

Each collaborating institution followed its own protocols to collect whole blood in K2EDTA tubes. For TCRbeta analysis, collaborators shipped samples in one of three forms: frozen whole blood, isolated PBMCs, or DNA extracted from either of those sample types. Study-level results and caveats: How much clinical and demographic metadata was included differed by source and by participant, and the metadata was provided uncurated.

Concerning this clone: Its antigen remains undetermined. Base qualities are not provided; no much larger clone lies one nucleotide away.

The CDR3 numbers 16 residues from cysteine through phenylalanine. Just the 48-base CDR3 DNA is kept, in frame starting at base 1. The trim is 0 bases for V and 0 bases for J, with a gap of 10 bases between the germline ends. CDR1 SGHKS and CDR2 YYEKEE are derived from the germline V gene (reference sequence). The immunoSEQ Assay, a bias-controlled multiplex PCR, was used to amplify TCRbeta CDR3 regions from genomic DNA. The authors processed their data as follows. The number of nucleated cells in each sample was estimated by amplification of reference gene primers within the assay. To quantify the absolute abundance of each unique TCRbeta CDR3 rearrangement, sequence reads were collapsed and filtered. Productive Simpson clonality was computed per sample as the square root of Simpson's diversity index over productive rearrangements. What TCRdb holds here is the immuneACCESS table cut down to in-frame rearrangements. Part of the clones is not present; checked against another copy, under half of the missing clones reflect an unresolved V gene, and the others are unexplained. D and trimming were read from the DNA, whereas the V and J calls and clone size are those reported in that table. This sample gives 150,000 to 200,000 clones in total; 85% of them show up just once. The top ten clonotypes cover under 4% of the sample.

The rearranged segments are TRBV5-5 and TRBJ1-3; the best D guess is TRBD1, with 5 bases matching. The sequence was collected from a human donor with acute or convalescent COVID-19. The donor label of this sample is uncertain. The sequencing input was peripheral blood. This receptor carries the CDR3 CASSLASGDSGNTIYF. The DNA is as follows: TGTGCCAGCAGCTTGGCGTCGGGGGACTCTGGAAACACCATATATTTT.